Listed below are T cell receptor beta chains from one sample, sequenced in a study of CD8 T cells in ankylosing spondylitis. TCRdb independently ran MiXCR on the 5' RACE reads; one entry per CDR3 protein. The profile covers a few hundred thousand distinct CDR3 sequences, with roughly 10% appearing a single time and roughly 9% taken by the ten largest. Sequenced material: blood, either unsorted or a sorted T cell fraction (not recorded which). Receptors were obtained from a female donor with ankylosing spondylitis or in good health (not recorded which). CDR3s include the opening cysteine and the closing phenylalanine or tryptophan. A D gene is named only where the DNA matches it firmly. Expanded clones are given a class, and other clones once, few, many or no size at all.

j_gene,abundance,v_gene,d_gene,CDR3nt,CDR3aa
TRBJ2-1,few,TRBV14,TRBD2,TGTGCCAGCAGCCAGGGTGGAAGGGGAATGAGCGGGAGTTTCAATGAGCAGTTCTTC,CASSQGGRGMSGSFNEQFF
TRBJ1-1,many,TRBV12-3/TRBV12-4,NA,TGTGCCAGCAGTTTCCTTAACGTCATGCCTGAAGCTTTCTTT,CASSFLNVMPEAFF
TRBJ2-1,NA,TRBV20-1,NA,TGCAGTGCTATGAGCGGATACAATGAGCAGTTCTTC,CSAMSGYNEQFF
TRBJ2-1,many,TRBV5-1,TRBD1,TGCGCCAGCAGCTTGGCCGTGACAGGGCGGACCTACAATGAGCAGTTCTTC,CASSLAVTGRTYNEQFF
TRBJ1-2,many,TRBV29-1,TRBD1,TGCAGCGTTGGAGTTGGACAGGGCTATGGCTACACCTTC,CSVGVGQGYGYTF
TRBJ2-7,few,TRBV10-2,TRBD1,TGCGCCAGCAGCCTACAGGGGTCGGAAGGCGAGCAGTACTTC,CASSLQGSEGEQYF
TRBJ2-1,many,TRBV12-3/TRBV12-4,TRBD2,TGTGCCAGCAGCCCATTCGGACTAGCCACTGAGCAGTTCTTC,CASSPFGLATEQFF
TRBJ2-3,NA,TRBV20-1,NA,TGCAGTGTGGGGGGAGCGGCAAGCACAGATACGCAGTATTTT,CSVGGAASTDTQYF
TRBJ2-1,NA,TRBV9,TRBD1,TGTGCCAGCAGCGTGTTGGACAGGGCCAACGAGCAGTTCTTC,CASSVLDRANEQFF
TRBJ1-2,few,TRBV7-2,TRBD1,TGTGCCAGCAGTTTTACCTCCGGGACAGCCTCCTATGGCTACACCTTC,CASSFTSGTASYGYTF
TRBJ2-5,many,TRBV10-3,NA,TGTGCCCCGAATGGGGGTAGTGCGGAGACCCAGTACTTC,CAPNGGSAETQYF
TRBJ1-1,few,TRBV20-1,TRBD1,TGCAGTGCGGACGGACAGGGTGAAATGGAAGCTTTCTTT,CSADGQGEMEAFF
TRBJ2-1,NA,TRBV11-2,TRBD2,TGTGCCAGCAGCCCTAGCTTCAGCGGGGGGGCAAGGGGTAATGAGCAGTTCTTC,CASSPSFSGGARGNEQFF
TRBJ1-6,NA,TRBV11-1,TRBD1,TGTGCCAGCAGCTTCCATAACGACAGGGAGAGCTCCTATAATTCACCCCTCCACTTT,CASSFHNDRESSYNSPLHF
TRBJ2-2,many,TRBV7-6,NA,TGTGCCAGCAGCTTAGCTGAAAAAACCGGGGAGCTGTTTTTT,CASSLAEKTGELFF
TRBJ2-3,many,TRBV20-1,NA,TGCAGTGCAGAACTAGGCACAGATACGCAGTATTTT,CSAELGTDTQYF
TRBJ2-4,many,TRBV5-1,NA,TGCGCCAGCAGCTTCGGGCTGACAAACATTCAGTACTTC,CASSFGLTNIQYF
TRBJ1-1,many,TRBV6-1,NA,TGTGCCAGCAGGCCAAGGGGACTCACCAACATGAACACTGAAGCTTTCTTT,CASRPRGLTNMNTEAFF
TRBJ1-6,few,TRBV3-1,NA,TGTGCCAGCAGCCAAGAAAGAACTTCACCCCTCCACTTT,CASSQERTSPLHF
TRBJ1-6,many,TRBV20-1,TRBD1,TGCAGTGCTAGGACAGGGGCTACGTCCTATAATTCACCCCTCCACTTT,CSARTGATSYNSPLHF
TRBJ2-5,few,TRBV5-6,NA,TGTGCCAGCAGACGAACCGACGGACTTATAACCCAGTACTTC,CASRRTDGLITQYF
TRBJ2-3,few,TRBV7-9,NA,TGTGCCAGCCTTTCCCCGACAGCCACAGATACGCAGTATTTT,CASLSPTATDTQYF
TRBJ2-7,NA,TRBV27,TRBD2,TGTGCCACCAGACCCCACGGGGGGACCTACGAGCAGTACTTC,CATRPHGGTYEQYF
TRBJ1-2,few,TRBV20-1,NA,TGCAGTGCTAGAGATTTGTATGGCTACACCTTC,CSARDLYGYTF
TRBJ2-1,NA,TRBV4-2,TRBD2,TGTGCCAGCAGCCAAGCAGGCGGGAGGTCCTACAATGAGCAGTTCTTC,CASSQAGGRSYNEQFF
TRBJ2-1,NA,TRBV11-2,TRBD2,TGTGCCAGCAGCTTAGAGATCCTAGCGGGTAGGCATGAGCAGTTCTTC,CASSLEILAGRHEQFF
TRBJ2-2,few,TRBV10-2,NA,TGCGCCAGCAGTGAGTCCCCCGGGGCCAACTGGGCGAGCTACACCGGGGAGCTGTTTTTT,CASSESPGANWASYTGELFF
TRBJ2-5,NA,TRBV2,TRBD2,TGTGCCAGCATAAGAGCGGGAGGGCCCCAAGAGACCCAGTACTTC,CASIRAGGPQETQYF
TRBJ2-4,many,TRBV4-3,NA,TGCGCCAGCAGCCTGCGGACCCGCGGCACCAAAAACATTCAGTACTTC,CASSLRTRGTKNIQYF
TRBJ2-2,many,TRBV6-1,TRBD1,TGTGCCAGCTGTAGGGACAGATTAAGCGGGGAGCTGTTTTTT,CASCRDRLSGELFF
TRBJ1-2,few,TRBV6-1,TRBD1,TGTGCCAGCACCGATCCAGGGGGGGTAAACTATGGCTACACCTTC,CASTDPGGVNYGYTF
TRBJ2-3,many,TRBV5-1,TRBD1,TGCGCCAGCAGCCCCGGACAGGGGAAGGGAGCGGATACGCAGTATTTT,CASSPGQGKGADTQYF
TRBJ1-5,many,TRBV5-1,NA,TGCGCCAGCAGCTTGGTAGGGGGAGATGGTCAGCCCCAGCATTTT,CASSLVGGDGQPQHF
TRBJ2-7,few,TRBV6-1,TRBD1,TGTGCCAGCAGGCAACAGGGGTTCAACTCCTACGAGCAGTACTTC,CASRQQGFNSYEQYF
TRBJ1-2,NA,TRBV15,NA,TGTGCCACCAGCAGAATAGGGGGCTATGGCTACACCTTC,CATSRIGGYGYTF
TRBJ1-3,NA,TRBV4-3,NA,TGCGCCAGCAGCCAAGATCCAGGGAACTCTGGAAACACCATATATTTT,CASSQDPGNSGNTIYF
TRBJ2-7,many,TRBV20-1,TRBD2,TGCAGTGCTAGAGGGGAAGCGGGAGGGTTCAACGAGCAGTACTTC,CSARGEAGGFNEQYF
TRBJ2-7,many,TRBV12-3/TRBV12-4,TRBD2,TGTGCCAGCAGTTTAGGCGGTCTCGCGGGAGGCTCCTACGAGCAGTACTTC,CASSLGGLAGGSYEQYF